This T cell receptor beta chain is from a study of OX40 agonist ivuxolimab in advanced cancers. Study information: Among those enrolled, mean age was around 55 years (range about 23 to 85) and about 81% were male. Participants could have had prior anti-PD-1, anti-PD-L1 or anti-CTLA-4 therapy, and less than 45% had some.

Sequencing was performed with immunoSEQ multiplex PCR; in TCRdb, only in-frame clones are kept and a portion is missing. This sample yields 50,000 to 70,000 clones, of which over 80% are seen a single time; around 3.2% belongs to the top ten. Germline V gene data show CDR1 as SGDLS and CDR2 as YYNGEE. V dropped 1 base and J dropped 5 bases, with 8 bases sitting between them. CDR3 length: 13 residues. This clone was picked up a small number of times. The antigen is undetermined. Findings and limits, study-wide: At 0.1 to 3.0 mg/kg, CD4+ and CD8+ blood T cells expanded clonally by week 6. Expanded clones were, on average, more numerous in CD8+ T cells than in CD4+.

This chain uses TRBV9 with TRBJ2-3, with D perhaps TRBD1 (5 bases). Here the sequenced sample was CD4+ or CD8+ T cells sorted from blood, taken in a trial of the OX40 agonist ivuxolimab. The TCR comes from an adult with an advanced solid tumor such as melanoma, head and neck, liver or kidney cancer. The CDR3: CASSVLGEDTQYF. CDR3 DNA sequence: TGTGCCAGCAGCGTACTAGGGGAAGATACGCAGTATTTT.